This T cell receptor (beta chain) was sequenced for a study of response to subunit inactivated influenza vaccine. CDR3 size: 17 residues. The V and J ends lost 0 bases and 6 bases, in that order; junction bases with no gene match: 10. From the RT-PCR reads, TCRdb called clonotypes with MiXCR, one entry per CDR3 protein. The sample gives 600,000 to 700,000 distinct CDR3 sequences, about 15% of which show up once; 7.6% is in the top ten. The chain employs TRBV12-3 or TRBV12-4 and TRBJ2-2, with TRBD1 matching over 7 bases. The TCR comes from a man aged 50 to 59 who received an inactivated influenza vaccine. The sequencing here drew on PBMCs from blood, taken less than 15 days before vaccination. CDR3 region: CASSLAGAGGRSGELFF. CDR3 in DNA: TGTGCCAGCAGTTTAGCAGGGGCAGGGGGTCGTTCCGGGGAGCTGTTTTTT.